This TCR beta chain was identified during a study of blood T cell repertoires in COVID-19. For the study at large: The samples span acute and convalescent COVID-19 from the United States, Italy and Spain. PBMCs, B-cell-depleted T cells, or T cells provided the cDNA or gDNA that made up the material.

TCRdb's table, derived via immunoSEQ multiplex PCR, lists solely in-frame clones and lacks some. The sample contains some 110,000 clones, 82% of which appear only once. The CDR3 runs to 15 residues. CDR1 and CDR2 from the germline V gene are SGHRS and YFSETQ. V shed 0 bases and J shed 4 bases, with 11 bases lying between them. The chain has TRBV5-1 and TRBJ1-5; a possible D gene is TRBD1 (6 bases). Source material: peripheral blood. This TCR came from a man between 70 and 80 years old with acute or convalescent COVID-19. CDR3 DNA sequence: TGCGCCAGCAGCTTGGAAACAGGGTGGAATCAGCCCCAGCATTTT. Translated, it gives CASSLETGWNQPQHF. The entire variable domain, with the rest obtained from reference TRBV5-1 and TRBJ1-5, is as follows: KAGVTQTPRYLIKTRGQQVTLSCSPISGHRSVSWYQQTPGQGLQFLFEYFSETQRNKGNFPGRFSGRQFSNSRSEMNVSTLELGDSALYLCASSLETGWNQPQHFGDGTRLSIL.